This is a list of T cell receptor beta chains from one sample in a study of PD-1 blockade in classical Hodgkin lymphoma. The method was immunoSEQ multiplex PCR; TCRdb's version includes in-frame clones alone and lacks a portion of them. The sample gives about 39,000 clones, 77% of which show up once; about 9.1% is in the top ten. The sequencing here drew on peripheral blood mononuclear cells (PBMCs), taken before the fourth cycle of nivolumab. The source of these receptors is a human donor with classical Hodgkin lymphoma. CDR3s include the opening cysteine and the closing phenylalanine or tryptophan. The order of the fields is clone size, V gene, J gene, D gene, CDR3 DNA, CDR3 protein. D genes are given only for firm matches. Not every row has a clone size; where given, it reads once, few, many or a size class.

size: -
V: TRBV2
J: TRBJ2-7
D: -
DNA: TGTGCCAGCAGTGCGGACGAGCAGTACTTC
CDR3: CASSADEQYF

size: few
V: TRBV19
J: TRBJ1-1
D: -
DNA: TGTGCCAGTAGTTTACAGGCGAACACTGAAGCTTTCTTT
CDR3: CASSLQANTEAFF

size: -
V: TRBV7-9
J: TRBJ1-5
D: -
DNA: TGTGCTAGCAGTCGGGACCCTAATCAGCCCCAGCATTTT
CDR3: CASSRDPNQPQHF

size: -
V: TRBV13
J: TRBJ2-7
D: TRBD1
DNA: TGTGCCAGCAGCGTTGACAGGGGAAGGCAGTACTTC
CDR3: CASSVDRGRQYF

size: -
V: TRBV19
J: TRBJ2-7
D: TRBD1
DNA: TGTGCCAGTGCGGGACAGGGCTTCTACGAGCAGTACTTC
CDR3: CASAGQGFYEQYF

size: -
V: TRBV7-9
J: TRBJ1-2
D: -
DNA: TGTGCCAGCAGCCAAGAAGCAGGAACCACTAACTATGGCTACACCTTC
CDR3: CASSQEAGTTNYGYTF

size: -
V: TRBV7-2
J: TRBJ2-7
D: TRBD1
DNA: TGTGCCAGCAGATCAACAGGGGCGGCCTACGAGCAGTACTTC
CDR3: CASRSTGAAYEQYF

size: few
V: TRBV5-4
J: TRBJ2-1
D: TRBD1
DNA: TGTGCCAGCAGCCGTGGGACAGGGGCCTATGAGCAGTTCTTC
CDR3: CASSRGTGAYEQFF

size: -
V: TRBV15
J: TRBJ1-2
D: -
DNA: TGTGCCACCAGCAGAGTAACGGGGATCAACTATGGCTACACCTTC
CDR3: CATSRVTGINYGYTF

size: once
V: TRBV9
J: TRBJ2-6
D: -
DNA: TGTGCCAGCAGCGGCAGGGGACCCGCTGGGGCCAACGTCCTGACTTTC
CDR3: CASSGRGPAGANVLTF

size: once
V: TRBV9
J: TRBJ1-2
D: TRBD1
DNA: TGTGCCAGCAGTCCGACAGGGGGCTCTGGGGGCTACACCTTC
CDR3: CASSPTGGSGGYTF

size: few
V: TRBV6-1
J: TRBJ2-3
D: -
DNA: TGTGCCAGCAGTGAACAGGACAGCGGCACAGATACGCAGTATTTT
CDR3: CASSEQDSGTDTQYF

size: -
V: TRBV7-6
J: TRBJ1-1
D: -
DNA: TGTGCCAGCAGCCCCAGGGGAGGGATAGGGAACACTGAAGCTTTCTTT
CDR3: CASSPRGGIGNTEAFF

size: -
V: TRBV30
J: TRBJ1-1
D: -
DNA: TGTGCCTGGGCTGGTCCTTCGATCTTTTCTACGACAGGAACCACTGAAGCTTTCTTT
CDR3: CAWAGPSIFSTTGTTEAFF

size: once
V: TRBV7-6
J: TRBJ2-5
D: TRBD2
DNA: TGTGCCAGCAGCTTAGGACCGGGACTAGCGGTCCAAGAGACCCAGTACTTC
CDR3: CASSLGPGLAVQETQYF

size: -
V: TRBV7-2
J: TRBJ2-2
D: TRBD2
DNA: TGTGCCAGCAGCCAAGATGATAGCGGGGGCCCCAACACCGGGGAGCTGTTTTTT
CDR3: CASSQDDSGGPNTGELFF

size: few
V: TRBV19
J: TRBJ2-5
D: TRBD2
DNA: TGTGCCAGTAGTACTAGCGGGGGGGCTGAGACCCAGTACTTC
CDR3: CASSTSGGAETQYF

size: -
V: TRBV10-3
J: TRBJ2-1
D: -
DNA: TGTGCCATCAGTGAGTCGGATGGCGCTACCAATTACAATGAGCAGTTCTTC
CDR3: CAISESDGATNYNEQFF

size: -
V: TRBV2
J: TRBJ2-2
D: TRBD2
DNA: TGTGCCAGCTGGAGGACTAGCGGGGGTGACCACCCTGGGGAGCTGTTTTTT
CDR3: CASWRTSGGDHPGELFF

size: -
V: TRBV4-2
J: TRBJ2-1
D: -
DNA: TGTGCCAGCAGCCCCCCGGGGCTAGCAGGCGGGATTGAGCAGTTCTTC
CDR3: CASSPPGLAGGIEQFF

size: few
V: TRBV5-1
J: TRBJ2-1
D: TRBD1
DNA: TGCGCCAGCAGCTTGGATGGACAGGGAAGCAATGAGCAGTTCTTC
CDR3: CASSLDGQGSNEQFF

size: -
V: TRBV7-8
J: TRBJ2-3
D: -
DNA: TGTGCCAGCAGCCTAGAATTCAGAGACACAGATACGCAGTATTTT
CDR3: CASSLEFRDTDTQYF

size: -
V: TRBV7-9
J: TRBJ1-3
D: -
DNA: TGTGCCAGCAGCTTAATGGCAGGGAAACGAAACACCATATATTTT
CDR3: CASSLMAGKRNTIYF

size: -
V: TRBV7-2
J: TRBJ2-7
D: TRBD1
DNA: TGTGCCAGCAGCTTTGACAGGGGTTACGAGCAGTACTTC
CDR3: CASSFDRGYEQYF

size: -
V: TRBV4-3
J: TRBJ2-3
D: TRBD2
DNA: TGCGCCAGCAGCCAGGGGGGAGCGGGGGGGCATGAAGATACGCAGTATTTT
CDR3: CASSQGGAGGHEDTQYF

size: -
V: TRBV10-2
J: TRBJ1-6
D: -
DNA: TGCGCCAGCAGTGAGACCGGGACCAGGAGTACTAGCTCCTATAATTCACCCCTCCACTTT
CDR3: CASSETGTRSTSSYNSPLHF

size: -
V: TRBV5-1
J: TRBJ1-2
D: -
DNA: TGCGCCAGCAGCCTCCGGTTAGGTAGGGACCGGGACCAGGGGTATGGCTACACCTTC
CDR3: CASSLRLGRDRDQGYGYTF

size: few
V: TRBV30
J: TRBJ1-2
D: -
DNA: TGTGCCTGGACATCCGATTACCTCTATGGCTACACCTTC
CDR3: CAWTSDYLYGYTF

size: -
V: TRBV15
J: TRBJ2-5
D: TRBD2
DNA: TGTGCCACCAGCAGGGGGCTCGGGGGGGCCGAGCAAGAGACCCAGTACTTC
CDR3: CATSRGLGGAEQETQYF

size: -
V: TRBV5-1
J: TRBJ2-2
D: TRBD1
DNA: TGCGCCAGCAGAGGGGGCCCGAACACCGGGGAGCTGTTTTTT
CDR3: CASRGGPNTGELFF